This T cell receptor (beta chain) derives from a study of T cells in Graves' hyperthyroidism and ophthalmopathy. RNA transcripts served as the template for amplifying TCR beta CDR3 regions. Using the HTBI primer set, a first-round RT-PCR was run on the TCR CDR3. TCRdb redid the calling of the multiplex PCR reads with MiXCR, one entry per CDR3 protein. The table includes over 400,000 distinct CDR3 sequences, roughly 22% detected once. Turning to this clonotype: What it binds is unknown.

Study results and limitations: The blood repertoire included most of the expanded thyroid clonotypes above 0.001.

Thyroid ultrasound, orbital computed tomography, clinical symptoms, and serum thyroxine and TRAb underpinned diagnoses. Germline CDR1 is SGHAT and CDR2 is FQNNGV. The junction had 7 bases not matched to a gene; V was cut back by 5 bases and J by 8 bases. The CDR3 is 14 amino acids. This clonotype was sampled from a woman between 65 and 79 years old with Graves' ophthalmopathy. The sequencing sample was made of blood. The genes are TRBV11-2 and TRBJ1-2; 11 bases match TRBD1. The CDR3 reads CASSGQGASGGYTF. For the CDR3, the DNA is TGTGCCAGCAGCGGACAGGGGGCGAGTGGAGGCTACACCTTC.